This T cell receptor beta chain was identified in a study of T cells in Graves' hyperthyroidism and ophthalmopathy. Uncontrolled infection, other autoimmune disease, pregnancy or lactation led to exclusion. The CDR3 contains 15 residues. J lost 2 bases, V lost 2 bases, and 5 bases had no gene match. In germline, CDR1 is MNHEY, CDR2 SVGAGI. The source material, RNA transcripts, was used to amplify TCR beta CDR3 regions. In the first-round RT-PCR of the TCR CDR3, the HTBI primer set was used. TCRdb fed the multiplex PCR reads into MiXCR, producing one record per CDR3 protein. Among approximately 380,000 distinct CDR3 sequences, 18% were seen once, and the ten largest hold 40%.

Sequencing input: blood. The sequence was collected from a young man with Graves' ophthalmopathy. The V gene is TRBV6-5, the J gene TRBJ2-7; 8 positions agree with TRBD2. The chain's CDR3 is CASSYGAGGAYEQYF. In nucleotides, the CDR3 is TGTGCCAGCAGTTACGGTGCGGGGGGTGCCTACGAGCAGTACTTC.